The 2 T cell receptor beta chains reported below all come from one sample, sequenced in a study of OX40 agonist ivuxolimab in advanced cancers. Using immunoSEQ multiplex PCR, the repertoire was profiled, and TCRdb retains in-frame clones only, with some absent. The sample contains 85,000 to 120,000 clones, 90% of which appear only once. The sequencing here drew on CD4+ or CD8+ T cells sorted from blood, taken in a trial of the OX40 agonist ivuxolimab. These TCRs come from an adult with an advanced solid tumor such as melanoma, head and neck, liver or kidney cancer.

CDR3: CASSYAGLDEQFF. The CDR3 DNA reads TGTGCCAGCAGTTACGCGGGGTTGGATGAGCAGTTCTTC. The chain recombines TRBV7-3 with TRBJ2-1; a weak D match, TRBD2 (6 bases). With 6 bases removed from V and 8 bases from J, the gap between germline ends came to 14 bases. Germline assignment: CDR1 SGHTA and CDR2 FQGTGA. The CDR3 runs to 13 residues.

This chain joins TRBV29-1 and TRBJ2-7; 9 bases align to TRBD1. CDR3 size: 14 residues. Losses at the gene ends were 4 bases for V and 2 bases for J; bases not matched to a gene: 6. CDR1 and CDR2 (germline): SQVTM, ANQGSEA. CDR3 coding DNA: TGCAGCGTTGTCCAAGGGACAGGGACCTACGAGCAGTACTTC. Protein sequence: CSVVQGTGTYEQYF.